The rows below give T cell receptor beta chains drawn from one sample of a study of lymphopenia after photon versus proton radiotherapy. The protocol was immunoSEQ multiplex PCR, while the TCRdb copy is restricted to in-frame clones and leaves out a portion. Here the sample spans around 24,000 clones, around 83% being singletons. Sequenced material: peripheral blood, taken from a patient treated with photon-based radiotherapy. The receptors derive from a woman aged 50 to 65 with pancreatic cancer. Each CDR3 is given without its conserved first and last residue. Size is stated for part of the rows, as once, few or many counts, or as a class when the clone is expanded.

clone size	J gene	V gene	CDR3 protein
NA	TRBJ2-1	TRBV29-1	SVAGTSGGSSYNEQF
NA	TRBJ1-2	TRBV14	ASSQTMGYGYT
NA	TRBJ2-5	TRBV18	ASSRQTGAETQY
NA	TRBJ2-1	TRBV6-5	ASSAYRGGNEQF
NA	TRBJ2-1	TRBV30	AWSPGTRSSYNEQF
NA	TRBJ2-2	TRBV29-1	SASPGHINTGELF
NA	TRBJ1-4	TRBV9	ASSGGQATNEKLF
few	TRBJ1-5	TRBV10-3	AISPGTNQPQH
NA	TRBJ2-3	TRBV10-3	AISESETSTDTQY
once	TRBJ2-3	TRBV2	ASSVPWDTDTQY
NA	TRBJ2-1	TRBV9	ASSATGGPYNEQF
NA	TRBJ2-2	TRBV5-6	ASREAGGPTGELF
once	TRBJ1-1	TRBV5-6	ASSARQVGNTEAF
NA	TRBJ2-3	TRBV2	ASSLGQGADTQY
once	TRBJ2-7	TRBV4-3	ASSQERAGPTYEQY
NA	TRBJ1-1	TRBV5-1	ASSLNRNTEAF
once	TRBJ1-2	TRBV5-6	ASSWGPGQGSSPL
NA	TRBJ2-1	TRBV7-3	ASSPIESSGAEQF
once	TRBJ1-5	TRBV19	ASKVRGDDQPQH
NA	TRBJ2-5	TRBV7-2	ASSFGGLAGKGETQY